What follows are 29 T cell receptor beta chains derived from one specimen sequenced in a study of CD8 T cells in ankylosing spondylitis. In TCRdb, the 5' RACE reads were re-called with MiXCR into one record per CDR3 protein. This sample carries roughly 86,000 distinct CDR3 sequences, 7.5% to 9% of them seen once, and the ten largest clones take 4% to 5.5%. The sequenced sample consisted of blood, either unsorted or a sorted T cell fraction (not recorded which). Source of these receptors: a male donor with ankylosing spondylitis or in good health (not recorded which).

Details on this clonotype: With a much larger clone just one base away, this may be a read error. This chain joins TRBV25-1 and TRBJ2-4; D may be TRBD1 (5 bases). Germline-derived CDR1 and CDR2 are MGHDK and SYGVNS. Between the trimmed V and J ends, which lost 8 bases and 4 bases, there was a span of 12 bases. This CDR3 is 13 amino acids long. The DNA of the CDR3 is TGTGCCAGCGGGGCGTTTCCGAAAAACATTCAGTACTTC. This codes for CASGAFPKNIQYF.

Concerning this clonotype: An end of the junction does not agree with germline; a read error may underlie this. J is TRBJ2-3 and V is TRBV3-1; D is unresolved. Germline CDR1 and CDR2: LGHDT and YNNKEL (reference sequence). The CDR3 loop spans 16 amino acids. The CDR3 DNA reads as TGTGCCCGCAGCCAAGATTCGCAGGTTAGCACAGATACGCAGTATTTT. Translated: CARSQDSQVSTDTQYF.

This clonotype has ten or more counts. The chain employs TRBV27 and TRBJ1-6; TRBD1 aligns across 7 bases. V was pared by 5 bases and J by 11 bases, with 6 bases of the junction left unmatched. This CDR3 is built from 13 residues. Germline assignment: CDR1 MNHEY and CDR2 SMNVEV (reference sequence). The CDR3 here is CASSLQGVAPLHF. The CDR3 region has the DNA TGTGCCAGCAGTCTGCAGGGGGTAGCACCCCTCCACTTT.

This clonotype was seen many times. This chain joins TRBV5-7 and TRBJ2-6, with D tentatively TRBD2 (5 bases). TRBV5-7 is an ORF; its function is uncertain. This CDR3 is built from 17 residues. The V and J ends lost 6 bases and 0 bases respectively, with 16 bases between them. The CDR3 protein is CASIRRIGLSGANVLTF. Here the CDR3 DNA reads TGTGCCAGCATTCGCAGGATCGGACTCTCTGGGGCCAACGTCCTGACTTTC.

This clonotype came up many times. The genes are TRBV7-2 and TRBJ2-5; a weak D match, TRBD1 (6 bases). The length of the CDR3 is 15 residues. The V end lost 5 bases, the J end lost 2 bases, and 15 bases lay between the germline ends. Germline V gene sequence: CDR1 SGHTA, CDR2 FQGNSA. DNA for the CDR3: TGTGCCAGCAGCCGTTCGACAGGACGGCAAGAGACCCAGTACTTC. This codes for CASSRSTGRQETQYF.

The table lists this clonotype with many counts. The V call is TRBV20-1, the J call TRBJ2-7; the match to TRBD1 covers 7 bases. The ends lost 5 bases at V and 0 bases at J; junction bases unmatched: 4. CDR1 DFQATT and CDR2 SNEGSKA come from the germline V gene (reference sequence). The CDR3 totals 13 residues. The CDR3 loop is CSAGTASSYEQYF. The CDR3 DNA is TGCAGTGCTGGGACAGCCAGCTCCTACGAGCAGTACTTC.

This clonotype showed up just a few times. The CDR3 here is CSVWAGGAETQYF. The CDR3 region has the DNA TGCAGCGTTTGGGCCGGGGGGGCAGAGACCCAGTACTTC. The chain joins TRBV29-1 to TRBJ2-5, with 8 bases aligning to TRBD2. The CDR3 is 13 amino acids. V shed 5 bases, J shed 4 bases, and the junction held 6 bases outside the gene matches. Germline V CDR1 and CDR2: SQVTM, ANQGSEA.

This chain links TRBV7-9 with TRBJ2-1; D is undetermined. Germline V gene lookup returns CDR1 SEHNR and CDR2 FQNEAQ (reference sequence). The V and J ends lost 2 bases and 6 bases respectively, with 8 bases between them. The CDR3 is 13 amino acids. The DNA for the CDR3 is TGTGCCAGCAGCTTATTTTCGGGCAATGAGCAGTTCTTC. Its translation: CASSLFSGNEQFF.

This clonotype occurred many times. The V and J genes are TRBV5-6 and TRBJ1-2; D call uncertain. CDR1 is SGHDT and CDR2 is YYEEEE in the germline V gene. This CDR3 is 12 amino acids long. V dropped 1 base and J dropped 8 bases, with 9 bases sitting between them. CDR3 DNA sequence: TGTGCCAGCAGCTTGTCTGATAACGGCTACACCTTC. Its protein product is CASSLSDNGYTF.

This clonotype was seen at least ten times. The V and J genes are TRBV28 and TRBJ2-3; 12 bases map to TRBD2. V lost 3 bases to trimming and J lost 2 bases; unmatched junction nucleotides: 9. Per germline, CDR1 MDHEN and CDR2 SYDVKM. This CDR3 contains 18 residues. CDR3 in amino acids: CASSLDRTSGDTTDTQYF. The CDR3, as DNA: TGTGCCAGCAGTTTGGACCGGACTAGCGGGGATACCACAGATACGCAGTATTTT.

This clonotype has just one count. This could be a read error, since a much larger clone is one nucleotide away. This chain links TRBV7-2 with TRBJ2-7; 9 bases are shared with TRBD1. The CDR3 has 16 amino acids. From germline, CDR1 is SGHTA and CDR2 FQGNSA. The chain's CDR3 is CASSSRDRVDSYKQYF. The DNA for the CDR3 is TGTGCCAGCAGCTCTCGGGACAGGGTGGATTCCTACAAGCAGTACTTC.

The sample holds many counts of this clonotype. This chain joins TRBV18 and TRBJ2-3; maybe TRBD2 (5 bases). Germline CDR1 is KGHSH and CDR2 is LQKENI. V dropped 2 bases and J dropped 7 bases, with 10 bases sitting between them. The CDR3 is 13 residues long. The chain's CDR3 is CASSPSGSNTQYF. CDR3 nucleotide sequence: TGTGCCAGCTCACCATCGGGGAGCAATACGCAGTATTTT.

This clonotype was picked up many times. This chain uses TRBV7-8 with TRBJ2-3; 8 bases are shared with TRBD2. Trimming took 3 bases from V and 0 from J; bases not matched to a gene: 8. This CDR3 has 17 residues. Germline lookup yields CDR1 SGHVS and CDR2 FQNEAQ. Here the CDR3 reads CASSFLTSGPSTDTQYF. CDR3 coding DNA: TGTGCCAGCAGCTTTTTAACTAGCGGCCCTAGCACAGATACGCAGTATTTT.

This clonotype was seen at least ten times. CDR3 DNA: TGCAGCGCCGGGACTATAAGCACAGATACGCAGTATTTT. It encodes CSAGTISTDTQYF. This sequence joins TRBV29-1 and TRBJ2-3, with TRBD2 matching 7 bases. In germline, CDR1 is SQVTM, CDR2 ANQGSEA. V lost 7 bases to trimming and J lost 0 bases; unmatched junction nucleotides: 4. The CDR3 runs to 13 residues.

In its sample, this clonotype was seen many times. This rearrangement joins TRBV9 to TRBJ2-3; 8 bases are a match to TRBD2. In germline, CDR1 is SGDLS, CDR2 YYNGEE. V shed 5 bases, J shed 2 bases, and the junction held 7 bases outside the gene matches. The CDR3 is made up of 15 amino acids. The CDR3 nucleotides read TGTGCCAGCAGTAAGGCGGGGGGAGTCACAGATACGCAGTATTTT. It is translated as CASSKAGGVTDTQYF.

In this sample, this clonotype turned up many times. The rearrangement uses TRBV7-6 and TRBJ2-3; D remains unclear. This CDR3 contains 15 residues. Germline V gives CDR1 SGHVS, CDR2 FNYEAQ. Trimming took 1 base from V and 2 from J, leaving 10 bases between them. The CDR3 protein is CASSLVSRLTDTQYF. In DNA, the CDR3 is TGTGCCAGCAGCTTAGTTTCCAGACTCACAGATACGCAGTATTTT.

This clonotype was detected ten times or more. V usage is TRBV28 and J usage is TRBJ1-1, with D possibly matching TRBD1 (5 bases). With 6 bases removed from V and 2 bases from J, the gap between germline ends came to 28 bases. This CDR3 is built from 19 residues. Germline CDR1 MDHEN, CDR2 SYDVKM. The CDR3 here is CASSLMGPGTSPSNTEAFF. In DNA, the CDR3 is TGTGCCAGCAGCCTTATGGGGCCCGGGACCTCTCCTTCAAACACTGAAGCTTTCTTT.

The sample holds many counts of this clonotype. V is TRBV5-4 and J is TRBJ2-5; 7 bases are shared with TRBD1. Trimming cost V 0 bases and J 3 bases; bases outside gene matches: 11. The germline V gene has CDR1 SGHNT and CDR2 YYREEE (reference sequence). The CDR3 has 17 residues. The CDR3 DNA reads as TGTGCCAGCAGCTTGGTCGGGTCAGGGGGACGGGAAGAGACCCAGTACTTC. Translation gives CASSLVGSGGREETQYF. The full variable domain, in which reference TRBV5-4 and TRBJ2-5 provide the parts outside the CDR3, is ETGVTQSPTHLIKTRGQQVTLRCSSQSGHNTVSWYQQALGQGPQFIFQYYREEENGRGNFPPRFSGLQFPNYSSELNVNALELDDSALYLCASSLVGSGGREETQYFGPGTRLLVL.

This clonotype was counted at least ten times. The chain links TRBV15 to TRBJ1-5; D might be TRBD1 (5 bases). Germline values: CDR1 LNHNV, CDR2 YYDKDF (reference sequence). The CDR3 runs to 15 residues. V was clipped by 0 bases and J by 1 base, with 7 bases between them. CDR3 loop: CATSRDRQSNQPQHF. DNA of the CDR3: TGTGCCACCAGCAGAGACAGACAGAGCAATCAGCCCCAGCATTTT.

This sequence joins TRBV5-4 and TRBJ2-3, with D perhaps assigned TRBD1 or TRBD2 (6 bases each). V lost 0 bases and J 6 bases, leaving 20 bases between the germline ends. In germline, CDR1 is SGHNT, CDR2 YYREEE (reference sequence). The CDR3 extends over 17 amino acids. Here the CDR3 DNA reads TGTGCCAGCAGCTTGGGGGGGGCGGGGCCTTTAGGGGATACGCAGTATTTT. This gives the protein CASSLGGAGPLGDTQYF.

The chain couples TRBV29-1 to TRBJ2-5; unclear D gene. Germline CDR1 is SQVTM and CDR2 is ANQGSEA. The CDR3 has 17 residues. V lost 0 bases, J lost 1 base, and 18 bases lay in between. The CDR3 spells CSVEDLGEAGPQETQYF. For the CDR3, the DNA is TGCAGCGTTGAAGATCTTGGAGAGGCAGGCCCCCAAGAGACCCAGTACTTC. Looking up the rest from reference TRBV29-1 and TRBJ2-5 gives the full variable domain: SAVISQKPSRDICQRGTSLTIQCQVDSQVTMMFWYRQQPGQSLTLIATANQGSEATYESGFVIDKFPISRPNLTFSTLTVSNMSPEDSSIYLCSVEDLGEAGPQETQYFGPGTRLLVL.

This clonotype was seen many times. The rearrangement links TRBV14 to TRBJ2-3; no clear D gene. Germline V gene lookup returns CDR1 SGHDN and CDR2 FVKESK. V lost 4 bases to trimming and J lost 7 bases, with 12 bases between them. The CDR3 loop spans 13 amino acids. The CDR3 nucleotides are TGTGCCAGCAGCCGGCCATCCGATAATACGCAGTATTTT. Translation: CASSRPSDNTQYF.

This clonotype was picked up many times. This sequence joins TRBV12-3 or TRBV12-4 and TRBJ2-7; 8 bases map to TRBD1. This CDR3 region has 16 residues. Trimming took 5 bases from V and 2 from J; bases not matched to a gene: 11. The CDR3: CASSLRQGISPYEQYF. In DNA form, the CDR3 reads TGTGCCAGCAGTCTTCGACAGGGGATCAGTCCCTACGAGCAGTACTTC.

This CDR3 reads CSARKRGSYNEQFF. CDR3 DNA sequence: TGCAGTGCTAGAAAGCGGGGCTCCTACAATGAGCAGTTCTTC. The chain has TRBV20-1 and TRBJ2-1; 7 bases fit TRBD2. Per germline, CDR1 DFQATT and CDR2 SNEGSKA (reference sequence). CDR3 length equals 14 residues. V shed 2 bases and J 0 bases; nucleotides not matched to a gene: 1.

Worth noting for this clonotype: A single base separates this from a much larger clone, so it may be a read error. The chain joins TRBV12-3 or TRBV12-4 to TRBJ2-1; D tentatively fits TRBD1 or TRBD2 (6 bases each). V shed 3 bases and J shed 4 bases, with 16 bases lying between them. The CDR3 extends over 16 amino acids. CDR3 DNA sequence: TGTGCCAGCAGTTTCCCCGGGGGCAGCCCTTACAATGAGCAGTTCTTC. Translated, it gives CASSFPGGSPYNEQFF.

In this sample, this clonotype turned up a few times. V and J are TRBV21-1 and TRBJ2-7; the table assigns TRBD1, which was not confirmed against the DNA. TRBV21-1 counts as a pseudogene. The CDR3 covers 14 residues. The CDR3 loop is CASSKVRGTYEQYF. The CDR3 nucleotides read TGTGCCAGCAGCAAAGTAAGGGGGACCTACGAGCAGTACTTC.

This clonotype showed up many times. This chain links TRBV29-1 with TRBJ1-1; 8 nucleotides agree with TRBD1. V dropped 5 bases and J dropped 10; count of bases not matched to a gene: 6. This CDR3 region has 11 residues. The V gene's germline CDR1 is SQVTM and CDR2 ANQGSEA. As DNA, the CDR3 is TGCAGCGTTCTTGGACAGGGCGGAGCTTTCTTT. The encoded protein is CSVLGQGGAFF.

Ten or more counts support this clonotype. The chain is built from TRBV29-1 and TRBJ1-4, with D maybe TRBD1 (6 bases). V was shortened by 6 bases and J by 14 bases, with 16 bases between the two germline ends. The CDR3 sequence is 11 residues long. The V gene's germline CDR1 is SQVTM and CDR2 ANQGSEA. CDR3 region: CSVRSAGDLFF. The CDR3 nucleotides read TGCAGCGTCCGATCGGCAGGGGATCTGTTTTTT.

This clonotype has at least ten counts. CDR3 coding DNA: TGTGCCAGCGGGCTAGCGGGGGCCTACGAGCAGTACTTC. It is translated as CASGLAGAYEQYF. The chain has TRBV6-1 and TRBJ2-7; 10 bases line up with TRBD2. This CDR3 has 13 residues. The V gene's germline CDR1 is MNHNS and CDR2 SASEGT. Unmatched junction bases numbered 3, after V lost 8 bases and J lost 2 bases.